This T cell receptor beta chain stems from a study of cytomegalovirus exposure and HLA in healthy donors. General observations from the study: The authors later found most CMV-associated TCR beta chains appeared HLA-restricted. Reports showed the classifier diagnosing cytomegalovirus status with high specificity and sensitivity. In a later analysis, V- and J-gene trimming of beta chains associated with a DCLRE1C missense variant, replicated independently.

Comments on this clone: Its specificity is unknown.

The V segment lost 3 bases and the J segment 2 bases; nucleotides outside the gene matches: 4. The CDR3 covers 16 residues. CDR1 is MDHEN, CDR2 SYDVKM, per germline. The PCR employed 60 Vbeta primers together with 13 Jbeta primers. Clones were sequenced by immunoSEQ multiplex PCR, and TCRdb holds only the in-frame ones, with some missing. The data hold 150,000 or so clones, with over 60% observed a single time. Sequenced material: PBMCs. J is TRBJ1-5 and V is TRBV28; TRBD1 matches 10 bases. The origin of this receptor is a woman aged 50 to 65 in good health and CMV-seropositive. CDR3 amino acids: CASSFVGQGGNQPQHF. In DNA form, the CDR3 reads TGTGCCAGCAGTTTTGTCGGACAGGGGGGCAATCAGCCCCAGCATTTT.